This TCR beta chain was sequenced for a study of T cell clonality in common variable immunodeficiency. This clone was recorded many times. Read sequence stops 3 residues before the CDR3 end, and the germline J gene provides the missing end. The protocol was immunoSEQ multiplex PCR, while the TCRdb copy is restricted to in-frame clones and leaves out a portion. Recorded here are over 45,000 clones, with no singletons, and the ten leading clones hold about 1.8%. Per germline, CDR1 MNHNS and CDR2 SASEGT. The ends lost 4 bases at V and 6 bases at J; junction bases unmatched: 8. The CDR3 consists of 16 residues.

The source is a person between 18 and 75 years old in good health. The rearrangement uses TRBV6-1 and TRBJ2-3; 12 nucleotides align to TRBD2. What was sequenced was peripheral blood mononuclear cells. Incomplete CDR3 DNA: TGTGCCAGCAGTGCCCTACTAGCGGGAGGTGCTGATACG. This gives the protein CASSALLAGGADT. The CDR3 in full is CASSALLAGGADTQYF.